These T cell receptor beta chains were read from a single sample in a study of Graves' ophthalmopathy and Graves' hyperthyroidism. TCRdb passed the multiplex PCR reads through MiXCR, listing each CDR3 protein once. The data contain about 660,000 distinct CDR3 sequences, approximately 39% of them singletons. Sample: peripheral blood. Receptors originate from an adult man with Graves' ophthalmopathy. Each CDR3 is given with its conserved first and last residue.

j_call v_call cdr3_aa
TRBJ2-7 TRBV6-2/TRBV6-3 CASTAGTSYEQYF
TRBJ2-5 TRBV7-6 CATPQLEAGETQYF
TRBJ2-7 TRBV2 CASRATSGSSYEQYF
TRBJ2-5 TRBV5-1 CASSPKGQGNLATYQETQYF
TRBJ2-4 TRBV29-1 CSVVGSKNIQYF
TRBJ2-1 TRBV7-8 CASSLVSRGEQFF
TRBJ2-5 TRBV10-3 CASKAGDEKTQYF
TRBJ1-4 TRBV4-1 CASSHRRGTNEKLFF
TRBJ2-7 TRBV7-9 CASSSKTGTSFSEQYF
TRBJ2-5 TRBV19 CASRAGTSGLETQYF
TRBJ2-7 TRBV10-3 CASRRGQGGYEQYF
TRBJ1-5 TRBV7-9 CASSLGAGQSNQPQHF
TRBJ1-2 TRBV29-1 CSVVQVLYGYTF
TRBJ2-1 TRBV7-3 CASSLSGGTGSYNEQFF
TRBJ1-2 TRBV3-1 CASSNGQGSSHGYTF
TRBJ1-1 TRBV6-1 CPSRTLGTGSGAEAFF
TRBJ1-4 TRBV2 CASSEQPNEKLFF